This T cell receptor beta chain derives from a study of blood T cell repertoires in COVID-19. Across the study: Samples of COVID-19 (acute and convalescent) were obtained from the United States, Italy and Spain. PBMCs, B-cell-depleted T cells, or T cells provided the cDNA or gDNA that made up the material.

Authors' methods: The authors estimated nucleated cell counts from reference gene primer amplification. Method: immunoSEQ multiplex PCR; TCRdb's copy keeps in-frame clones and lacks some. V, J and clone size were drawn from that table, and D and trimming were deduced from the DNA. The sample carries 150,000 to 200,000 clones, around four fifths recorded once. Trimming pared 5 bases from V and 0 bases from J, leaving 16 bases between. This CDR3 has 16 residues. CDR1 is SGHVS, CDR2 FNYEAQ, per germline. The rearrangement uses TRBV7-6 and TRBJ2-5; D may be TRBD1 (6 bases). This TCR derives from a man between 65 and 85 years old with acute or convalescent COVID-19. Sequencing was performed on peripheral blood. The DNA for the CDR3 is TGTGCCAGCAGCACAACAGGGAGTCGGGACCAAGAGACCCAGTACTTC. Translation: CASSTTGSRDQETQYF. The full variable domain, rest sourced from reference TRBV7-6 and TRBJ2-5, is GAGVSQSPRYKVTKRGQDVALRCDPISGHVSLYWYRQALGQGPEFLTYFNYEAQQDKSGLPNDRFSAERPEGSISTLTIQRTEQRDSAMYRCASSTTGSRDQETQYFGPGTRLLVL.